Below, one T cell receptor beta chain is given with its context. Its antigen specificity is not known. Base qualities are missing; no much larger clone stands one base away. Including cysteine and phenylalanine, the CDR3 has 14 amino acids. The only DNA kept is the CDR3, 42 bases in frame from the first base. In the germline V gene (reference sequence), CDR1 corresponds to SEHNR and CDR2 to FQNEAQ. Ends trimmed: V by 5 bases, J by 5 bases; bases unmatched to a gene: 6. The library was prepared using 5' RACE. The data were produced on an Illumina HiSeq 2500. A second PCR of 7 to 11 cycles was performed with a sample-barcoded 5' primer and a J-beta primer mix. A unique molecular identifier was introduced onto each TCR beta cDNA molecule by a template-switch 5' adaptor carrying 12 random nucleotides. At least 2.5 million CDR3-containing paired-end reads were obtained from each sample. All of the RNA was converted into first-strand cDNA using the Mint cDNA synthesis kit, with a TRBC-specific oligonucleotide serving as the primer. Following uracil-DNA glycosylase treatment, a first 18-cycle PCR with universal primers M1SS and BC2_uni_R was performed on all cDNA. The authors' pipeline ran thus. Each sample was normalized by randomly selecting 1 million high-quality reads, each carrying a distinct molecular identifier. Reads sharing molecular identifiers were discarded rather than binned into consensus sequences. MiTCR, run with a Q25 quality threshold and the strictest error-elimination algorithm, handled CDR3 identification, clonotype clustering and error correction. A nonparametric unseen species model using Euler transformation provided a lower-bound estimate of total TCR beta diversity. In-frame beta chains were kept once TCRdb had trimmed the public reads at Q25 with fastp and called clones with MiXCR. Under each unique CDR3 protein, matching rows form one entry showing the most common genes and DNA. The V and J calls and clone size come from TCRdb's table, not from the authors' own analysis. The sample data list around 1,000,000 distinct CDR3 sequences, and about 23% of these were observed just once. Approximately 0.7% of the sample comes from the top ten.

Donors were 35 to 40 systemically healthy Caucasian individuals from Russia aged roughly 6 to 95 years. Each donor gave around 9 milliliters of peripheral blood, collected into EDTA-treated Vacutainer tubes. Ficoll-Paque density-gradient centrifugation was used to isolate PBMCs, with at least 7 million per sample. Total RNA was extracted from PBMCs with Trizol reagent, with at least 6 micrograms obtained per sample. For every donor, an aliquot of PBMCs went through flow cytometry to measure the percentages of naive CD45RAhigh/CD27high T cells. This entry is derived from a study of blood T cells in healthy people across ages (dated by TCRdb to between 2014 and 2017). The study in broad terms: In model experiments, template switching captured roughly one uniquely barcoded TCR beta cDNA molecule for every two T cells. Age-related changes in TCR beta repertoire diversity were measured in the study by deep sequencing normalized with unique cDNA molecular identifiers. The donors were divided into four age groups: young (average around 16 years), middle-aged (under 40), aged (about 56) and long-lived (82). Using the same blood draw, the study looked at two additional independent replicas of 1 million unique cDNA reads for two donors, one aged 18 to 29 and the other aged 80 or older.

General conclusions and limits of the study: Donor CMV infection status was unknown, potentially confounding age-related changes in expanded clonotypes. Since profiling was done on bulk unsorted PBMCs, naive and antigen-experienced compartments could not be conclusively compared. Estimates of total diversity based on one million sequenced T cells were regarded as lower bounds and as underestimates. The long-lived group showed more naive CD4+ T cells, fewer expanded clones and increased TCR diversity than the aged group, suggesting age selection. As age increased, observed TCR beta diversity per million T cells dropped in a roughly linear way, and a significant reduction was already evident by age approximately 40. There was a strong correlation between observed TCR beta diversity and the percentage of naive T cells measured by flow cytometry.

These records were also assigned to another study, of T cells of mothers and their children. As the second study states: The donors were nine systemically healthy Caucasian individuals, made up of three mothers and their six children. cDNA synthesis used all of the extracted RNA, with around 1.5 ug of RNA in each 15 ul reaction. Sample barcodes and 2-4 random nucleotides were added via the M1S primer in the second PCR. Over 8 million TCR beta CDR3 reads were obtained for each mother, and approximately 3.2 million reads were obtained for each child. Thymic selection shapes the output of TCR recombination in a similar way in related and unrelated pairs, and inherited differences have a minor effect. Normalized repertoire overlap in related mother-child pairs was always slightly higher than in unrelated mother-child pairs, but the difference was never significant. No persistent microchimeric T cell clones were found, with a detection sensitivity of 75 to 100 clones per million clonotypes. To look for features that set related mother-child pairs apart from unrelated individuals, the researchers ran deep NGS to compare the TCR beta repertoires of mothers and children. The mean age was about 37 +/- 4 years for the mothers and approximately 11 +/- 4 years for the children. After adapters were ligated using NEBNext reagents, the libraries underwent 100+100 nt paired-end sequencing on an Illumina HiSeq 2000. To prevent cross-contamination, the mother and child libraries were prepared a month apart and were sequenced in separate runs. For each donor, between about 500,000 and 2,200,000 distinct TCR beta clonotypes were identified. Naive TCR beta clonotypes were estimated from low-frequency clonotypes matched to each donor's FACS-determined naive share, without sorting.

This TCR was recovered from a girl aged 2 to 9 in good health. The rearranged chain carries TRBV7-9 and TRBJ2-1; 7 central nucleotides agree with TRBD1. The source material was blood. The nucleotides read TGTGCCAGCAGCGCGACAGGGACCCACAATGAGCAGTTCTTC. Translated, it gives CASSATGTHNEQFF.